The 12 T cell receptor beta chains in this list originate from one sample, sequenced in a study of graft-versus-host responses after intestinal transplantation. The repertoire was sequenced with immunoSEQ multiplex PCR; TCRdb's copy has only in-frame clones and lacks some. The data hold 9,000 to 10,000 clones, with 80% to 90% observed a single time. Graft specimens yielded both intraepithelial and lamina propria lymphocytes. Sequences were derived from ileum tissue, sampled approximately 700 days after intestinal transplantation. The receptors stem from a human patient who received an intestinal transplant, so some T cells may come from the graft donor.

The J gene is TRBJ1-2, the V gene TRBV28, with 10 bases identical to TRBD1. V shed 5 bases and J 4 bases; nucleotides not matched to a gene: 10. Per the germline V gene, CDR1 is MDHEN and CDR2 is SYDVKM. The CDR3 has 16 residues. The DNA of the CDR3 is TGTGCCAGCAGTACCCACCCCGGGACAGGGGCCTATGGCTACACCTTC. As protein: CASSTHPGTGAYGYTF.

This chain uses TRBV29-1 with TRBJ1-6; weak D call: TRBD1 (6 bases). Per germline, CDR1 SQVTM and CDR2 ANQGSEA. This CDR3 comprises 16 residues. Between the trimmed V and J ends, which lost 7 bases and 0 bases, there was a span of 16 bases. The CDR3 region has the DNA TGCAGCGGGGAAGGGGGGAGGAGCTCCTATAATTCACCCCTCCACTTT. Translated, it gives CSGEGGRSSYNSPLHF.

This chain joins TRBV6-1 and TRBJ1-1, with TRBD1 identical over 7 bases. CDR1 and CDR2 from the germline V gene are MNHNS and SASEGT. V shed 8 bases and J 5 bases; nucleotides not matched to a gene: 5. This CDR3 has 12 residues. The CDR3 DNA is TGTGCCAGCGTTTCAGGGGGAACTGAAGCTTTCTTT. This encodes CASVSGGTEAFF.

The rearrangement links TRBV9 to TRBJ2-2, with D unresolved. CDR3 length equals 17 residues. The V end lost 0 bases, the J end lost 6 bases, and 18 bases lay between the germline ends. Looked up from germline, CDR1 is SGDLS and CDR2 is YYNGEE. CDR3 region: CASSVDWADPTPGELFF. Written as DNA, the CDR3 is TGTGCCAGCAGCGTAGATTGGGCAGATCCTACCCCCGGGGAGCTGTTTTTT.

The CDR3 nucleotides read TGTGCCAGCAGGTCAGGAGGAGTGTGGGACACAGATACGCAGTATTTT. This codes for CASRSGGVWDTDTQYF. The V call is TRBV11-2, the J call TRBJ2-3; the D gene is possibly TRBD2 (5 bases). CDR3 size: 16 residues. Germline V gene lookup returns CDR1 SGHAT and CDR2 FQNNGV. Trimming left V 6 bases short and J 2 bases short, with 18 bases between.

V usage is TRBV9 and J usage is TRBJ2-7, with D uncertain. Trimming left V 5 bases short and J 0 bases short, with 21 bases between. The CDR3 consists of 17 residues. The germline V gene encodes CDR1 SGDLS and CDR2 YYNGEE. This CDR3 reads CASREPPADTRSYEQYF. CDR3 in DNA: TGTGCCAGCAGGGAGCCGCCGGCGGATACTCGCTCCTACGAGCAGTACTTC.

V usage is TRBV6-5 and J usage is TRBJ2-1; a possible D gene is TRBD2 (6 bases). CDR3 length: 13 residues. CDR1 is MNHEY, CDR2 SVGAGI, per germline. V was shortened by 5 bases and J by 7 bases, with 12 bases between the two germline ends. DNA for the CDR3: TGTGCCAGCAGTGGCCGGGGGTCTAATGAGCAGTTCTTC. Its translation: CASSGRGSNEQFF.

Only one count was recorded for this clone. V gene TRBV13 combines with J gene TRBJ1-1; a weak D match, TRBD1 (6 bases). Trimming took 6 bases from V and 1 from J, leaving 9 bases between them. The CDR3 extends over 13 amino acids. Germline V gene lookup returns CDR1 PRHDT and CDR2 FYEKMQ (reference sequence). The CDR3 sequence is CASRRGGNTEAFF. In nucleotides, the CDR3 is TGTGCCAGCAGGAGAGGGGGGAACACTGAAGCTTTCTTT.

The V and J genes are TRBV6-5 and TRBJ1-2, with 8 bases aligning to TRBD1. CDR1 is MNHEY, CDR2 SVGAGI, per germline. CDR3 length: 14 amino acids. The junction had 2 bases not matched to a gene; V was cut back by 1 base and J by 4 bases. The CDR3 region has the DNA TGTGCCAGCAGTTACTTTGACAGGGGCTATGGCTACACCTTC. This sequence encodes CASSYFDRGYGYTF.

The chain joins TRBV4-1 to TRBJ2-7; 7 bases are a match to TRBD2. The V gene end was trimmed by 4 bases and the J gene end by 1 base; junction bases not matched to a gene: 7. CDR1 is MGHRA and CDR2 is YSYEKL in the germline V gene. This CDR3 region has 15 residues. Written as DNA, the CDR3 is TGCGCCAGCAGCCTCGTTGGGGGGGAATCCTACGAGCAGTACTTC. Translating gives CASSLVGGESYEQYF.

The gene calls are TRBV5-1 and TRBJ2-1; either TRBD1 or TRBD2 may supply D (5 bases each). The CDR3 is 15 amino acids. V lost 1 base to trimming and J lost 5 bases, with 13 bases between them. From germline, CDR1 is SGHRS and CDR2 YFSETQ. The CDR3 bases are TGCGCCAGCAGCTTGTGGGACCCAGCGGACAATGAGCAGTTCTTC. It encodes CASSLWDPADNEQFF. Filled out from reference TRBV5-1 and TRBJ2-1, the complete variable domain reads KAGVTQTPRYLIKTRGQQVTLSCSPISGHRSVSWYQQTPGQGLQFLFEYFSETQRNKGNFPGRFSGRQFSNSRSEMNVSTLELGDSALYLCASSLWDPADNEQFFGPGTRLTVL.

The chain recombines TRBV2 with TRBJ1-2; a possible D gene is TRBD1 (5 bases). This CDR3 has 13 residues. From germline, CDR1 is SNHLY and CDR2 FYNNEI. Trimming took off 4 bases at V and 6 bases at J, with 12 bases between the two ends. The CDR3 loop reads CASSGQGLDGYTF. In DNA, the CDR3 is TGTGCCAGCAGTGGTCAGGGCTTGGATGGCTACACCTTC.